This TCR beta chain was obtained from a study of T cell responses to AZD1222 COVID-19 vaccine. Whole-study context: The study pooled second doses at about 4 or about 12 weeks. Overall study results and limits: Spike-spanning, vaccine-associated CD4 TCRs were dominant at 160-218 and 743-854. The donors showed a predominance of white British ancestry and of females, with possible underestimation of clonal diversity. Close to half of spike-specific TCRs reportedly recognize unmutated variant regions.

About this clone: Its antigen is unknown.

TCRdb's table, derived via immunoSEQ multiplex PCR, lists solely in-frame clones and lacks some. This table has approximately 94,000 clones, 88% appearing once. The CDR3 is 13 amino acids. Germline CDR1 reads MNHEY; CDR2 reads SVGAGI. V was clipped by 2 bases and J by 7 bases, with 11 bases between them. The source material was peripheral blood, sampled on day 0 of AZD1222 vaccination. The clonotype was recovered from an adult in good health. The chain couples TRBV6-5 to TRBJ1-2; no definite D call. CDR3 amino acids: CASSYPDSTGYTF. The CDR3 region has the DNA TGTGCCAGCAGTTACCCGGATTCCACTGGCTACACCTTC.